The TCR beta chain described here comes from a study of cytomegalovirus exposure and HLA in healthy donors. In regard to this clone: The antigen is not known.

This CDR3 is built from 14 residues. Trimming left V 7 bases short and J 5 bases short, with 17 bases between. Germline values: CDR1 SNHLY, CDR2 FYNNEI. Study-level results: In a later analysis, a missense DCLRE1C variant was linked to TCR beta V- and J-gene trimming.

Primers: 60 Vbeta forward and 13 Jbeta reverse. Sequencing used immunoSEQ multiplex PCR; TCRdb keeps in-frame clones, though not all of them. The sample records around 140,000 clones, around nine tenths being singletons. The sample consisted of PBMCs. The chain links TRBV2 to TRBJ2-5, with D tentatively TRBD2 (5 bases). The sequence came from a woman aged 25 to 39 in good health and CMV-seronegative. In nucleotides, the CDR3 is TGTGCCAGCACGGTGTCTAGCTCGCCGGAGACCCAGTACTTC. It is translated as CASTVSSSPETQYF.